These T cell receptor beta chains were read from a single sample in a study of control samples from healthy donors and cancer patients. TCRdb's copy holds only in-frame clones and misses some; the assay was immunoSEQ multiplex PCR. The sample lists about 120,000 clones, 88% occurring once. The sequencing sample was made of blood. These receptor sequences come from a woman between 65 and 79 years old in good health. CDR3s include the opening cysteine and the closing phenylalanine or tryptophan. D genes are given only for firm matches. Size is stated for part of the rows, as once, few or many counts, or as a class when the clone is expanded.

j_call,v_call,d_call,clone_size,cdr3_aa,cdr3_nt
TRBJ1-5,TRBV27,TRBD1,NA,CASRAGTGSGQPQHF,TGTGCCAGCAGGGCAGGGACAGGGTCGGGGCAGCCCCAGCATTTT
TRBJ1-3,TRBV6-5,TRBD1,few,CASSPGTGRKYF,TGTGCCAGCAGTCCAGGGACAGGGAGAAAGTATTTT
TRBJ1-2,TRBV6-5,TRBD1,NA,CASKESPDRVYGYTF,TGTGCCAGCAAAGAATCACCGGACAGGGTCTATGGCTACACCTTC
TRBJ2-1,TRBV13,TRBD2,NA,CASSSRLAGYNEQFF,TGTGCCAGCAGCTCACGACTAGCGGGCTACAATGAGCAGTTCTTC
TRBJ2-7,TRBV5-1,NA,NA,CASSLGVTNYEQYF,TGCGCCAGCAGCTTGGGGGTCACTAACTACGAGCAGTACTTC
TRBJ2-3,TRBV20-1,NA,NA,CSATLNTQYF,TGCAGTGCTACACTGAATACGCAGTATTTT
TRBJ1-2,TRBV29-1,NA,NA,CSVETWSANGYTF,TGCAGCGTTGAGACTTGGTCGGCGAATGGCTACACCTTC
TRBJ1-2,TRBV5-1,TRBD1,NA,CASSADRGQGYTF,TGCGCCAGCAGCGCGGACAGGGGACAAGGCTACACCTTC
TRBJ1-1,TRBV7-8,NA,NA,CASSLAAGNTEAFF,TGTGCCAGCAGCTTAGCAGCCGGGAACACTGAAGCTTTCTTT
TRBJ1-5,TRBV7-9,NA,NA,CASSSGGRGNQPQHF,TGTGCCAGCAGCTCCGGGGGTAGGGGCAATCAGCCCCAGCATTTT
TRBJ1-1,TRBV3-1/TRBV3-2,NA,NA,CASSPSSWLGRRSVNTEAFF,TGTGCCAGCAGCCCTTCCTCGTGGTTGGGCCGGCGGTCGGTGAACACTGAAGCTTTCTTT
TRBJ1-2,TRBV19,TRBD1,NA,CASSNGQGGGYTF,TGTGCCAGTAGTAACGGACAGGGAGGTGGCTACACCTTC
TRBJ2-7,TRBV4-1,NA,NA,CASSQGSGIPYEQYF,TGCGCCAGCAGCCAAGGAAGCGGAATTCCGTACGAGCAGTACTTC
TRBJ2-3,TRBV5-4,TRBD1,NA,CASSPDLGQPTDTQYF,TGTGCCAGCAGCCCGGATTTGGGACAGCCCACAGATACGCAGTATTTT
TRBJ2-6,TRBV6-6,NA,NA,CASSLWDRSSGANVLTF,TGTGCCAGCAGTCTATGGGACCGGAGCTCTGGGGCCAACGTCCTGACTTTC
TRBJ2-5,TRBV19,TRBD2,once,CASSVGLAGTYQETQYF,TGTGCCAGTAGTGTAGGGCTAGCGGGGACGTACCAAGAGACCCAGTACTTC
TRBJ1-4,TRBV7-2,NA,NA,CASSLGWGGLNEKLFF,TGTGCCAGCAGCTTAGGGTGGGGGGGCCTTAATGAAAAACTGTTTTTT
TRBJ1-4,TRBV11-2,NA,NA,CASSLVVRGDNEKLFF,TGTGCCAGCAGCTTAGTAGTCAGGGGCGACAATGAAAAACTGTTTTTT
TRBJ2-1,TRBV3-1/TRBV3-2,NA,NA,CASSPNSYNEQFF,TGTGCCAGCAGCCCGAACTCCTACAATGAGCAGTTCTTC
TRBJ2-3,TRBV29-1,TRBD1,NA,CSGQKTGAVADTQYF,TGCAGCGGACAGAAGACAGGGGCCGTGGCAGATACGCAGTATTTT